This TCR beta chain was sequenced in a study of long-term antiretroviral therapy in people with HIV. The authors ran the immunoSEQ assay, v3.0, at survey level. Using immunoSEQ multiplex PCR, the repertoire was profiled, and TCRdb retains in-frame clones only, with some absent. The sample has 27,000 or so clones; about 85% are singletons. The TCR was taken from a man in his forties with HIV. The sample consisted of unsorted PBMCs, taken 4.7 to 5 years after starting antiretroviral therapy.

The CDR3 bases are TGTGCCAGCAGCCCCCAGGGGACGGCGAACACCGGGGAGCTGTTTTTT. This translates into CASSPQGTANTGELFF. The genes are TRBV9 and TRBJ2-2, with a possible D match to TRBD1 (6 bases). Germline CDR1 SGDLS, CDR2 YYNGEE. The CDR3 contains 16 residues. Deletions cut 4 bases from V and 0 bases from J, with 13 bases between.